Described below is a single TCR beta chain sequence and its context. Its antigen is not known. The sample comes from a study of siplizumab effects on memory and regulatory T cells. Germline loops: CDR1 MGHRA, CDR2 YSYEKL. V lost 1 base and J 8 bases, leaving 11 bases between the germline ends. The CDR3 totals 14 residues. Per sample, the assay covered approximately 94,000 TCR templates. Profiled with immunoSEQ multiplex PCR; TCRdb holds only in-frame clones, not every one. The repertoire holds 100,000 or so clones, about 93% seen once, with about 0.32% in the top ten. Study conclusions and caveats: It seemed that naive T cells were more diverse than memory cells and were major contributors to the alloresponse. Researchers did not confirm the suppressive function of proliferating Tregs from siplizumab cultures.

The receptor was isolated from a human donor in good health. The sequenced sample was CD4+ T cells sorted from blood. The chain joins TRBV4-1 to TRBJ1-4; no clear D gene. CDR3 in DNA: TGCGCCAGCAGCCAAGTACAGTTGAGGGAAAAACTGTTTTTT. This encodes CASSQVQLREKLFF.